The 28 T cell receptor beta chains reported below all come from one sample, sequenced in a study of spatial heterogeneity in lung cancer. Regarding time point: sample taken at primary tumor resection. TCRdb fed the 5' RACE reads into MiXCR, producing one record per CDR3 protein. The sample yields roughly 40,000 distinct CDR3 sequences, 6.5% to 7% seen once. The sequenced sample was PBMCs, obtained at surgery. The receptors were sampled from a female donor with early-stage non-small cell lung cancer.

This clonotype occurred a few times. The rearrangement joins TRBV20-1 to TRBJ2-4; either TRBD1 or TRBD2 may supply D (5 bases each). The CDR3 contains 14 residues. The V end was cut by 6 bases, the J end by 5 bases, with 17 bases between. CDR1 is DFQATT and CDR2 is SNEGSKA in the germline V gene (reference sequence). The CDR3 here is CSAPIGGRENIQYF. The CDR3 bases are TGCAGTGCCCCCATTGGGGGTAGGGAAAACATTCAGTACTTC.

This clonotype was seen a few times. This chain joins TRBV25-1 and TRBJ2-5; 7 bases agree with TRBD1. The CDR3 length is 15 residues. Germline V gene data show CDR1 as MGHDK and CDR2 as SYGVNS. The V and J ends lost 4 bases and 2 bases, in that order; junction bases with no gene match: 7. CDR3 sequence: CASSARGRRQETQYF. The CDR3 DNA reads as TGTGCCAGCAGTGCTAGGGGGCGCCGGCAAGAGACCCAGTACTTC.

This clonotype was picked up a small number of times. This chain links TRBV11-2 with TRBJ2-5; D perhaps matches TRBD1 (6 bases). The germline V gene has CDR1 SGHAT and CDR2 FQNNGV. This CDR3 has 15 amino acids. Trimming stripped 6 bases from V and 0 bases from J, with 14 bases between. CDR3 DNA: TGTGCCAGCAGAAATTTCCGGGACAACCAAGAGACCCAGTACTTC. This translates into CASRNFRDNQETQYF.

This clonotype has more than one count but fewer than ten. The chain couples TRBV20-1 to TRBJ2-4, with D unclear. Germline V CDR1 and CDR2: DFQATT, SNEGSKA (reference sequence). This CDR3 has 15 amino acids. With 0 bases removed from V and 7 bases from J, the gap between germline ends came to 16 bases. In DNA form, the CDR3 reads TGCAGTGCTAGAGACAACCCCAGTGAAGGCAACATTCAGTACTTC. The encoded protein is CSARDNPSEGNIQYF.

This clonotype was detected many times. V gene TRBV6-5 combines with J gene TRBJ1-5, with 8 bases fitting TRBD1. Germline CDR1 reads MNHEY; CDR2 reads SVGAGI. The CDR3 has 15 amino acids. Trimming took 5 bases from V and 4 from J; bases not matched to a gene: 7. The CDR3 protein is CASSRTGMGNQPQHF. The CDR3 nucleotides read TGTGCCAGCAGTCGGACAGGGATGGGAAATCAGCCCCAGCATTTT.

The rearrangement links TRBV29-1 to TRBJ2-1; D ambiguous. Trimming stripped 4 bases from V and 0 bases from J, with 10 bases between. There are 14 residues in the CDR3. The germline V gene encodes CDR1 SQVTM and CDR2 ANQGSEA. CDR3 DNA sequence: TGCAGCGTTGCCCTAGTAAGCTCCTACAATGAGCAGTTCTTC. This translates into CSVALVSSYNEQFF.

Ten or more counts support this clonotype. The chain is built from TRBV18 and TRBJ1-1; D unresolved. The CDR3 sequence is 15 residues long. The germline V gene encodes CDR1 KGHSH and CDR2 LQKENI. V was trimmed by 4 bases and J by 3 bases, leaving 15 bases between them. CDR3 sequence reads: CASSLGREGYTEAFF. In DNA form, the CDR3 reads TGTGCCAGCTCACTGGGCCGGGAGGGATACACTGAAGCTTTCTTT.

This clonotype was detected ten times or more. The CDR3 reads CASSRQRGQDTQYF. In DNA, the CDR3 is TGTGCCAGCAGCCGCCAGCGGGGGCAAGATACGCAGTATTTT. The chain employs TRBV6-5 and TRBJ2-3; 8 bases are a match to TRBD2. Germline V gives CDR1 MNHEY, CDR2 SVGAGI. V trimming: 6 bases; J trimming: 5 bases; junction bases outside the gene matches: 7. CDR3 length: 14 amino acids.

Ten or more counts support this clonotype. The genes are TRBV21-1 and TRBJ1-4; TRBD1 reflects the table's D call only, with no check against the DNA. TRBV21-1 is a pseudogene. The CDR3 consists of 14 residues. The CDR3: CASGYRATNEKLFF. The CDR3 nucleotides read TGTGCCAGCGGATACAGGGCAACTAATGAAAAACTGTTTTTT.

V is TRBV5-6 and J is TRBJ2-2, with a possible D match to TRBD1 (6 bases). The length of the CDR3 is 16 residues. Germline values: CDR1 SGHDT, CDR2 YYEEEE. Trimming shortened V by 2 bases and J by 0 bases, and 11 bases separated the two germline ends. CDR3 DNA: TGTGCCAGCAGCTTTCCTGGGACATCGAACACCGGGGAGCTGTTTTTT. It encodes CASSFPGTSNTGELFF.

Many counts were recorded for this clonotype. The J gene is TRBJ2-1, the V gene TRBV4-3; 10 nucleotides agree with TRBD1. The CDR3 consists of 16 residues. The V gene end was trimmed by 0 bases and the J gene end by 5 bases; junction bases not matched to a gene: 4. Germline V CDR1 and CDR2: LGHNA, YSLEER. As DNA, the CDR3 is TGCGCCAGCAGCCAAGATTGGGGACAGGGGAACAATGAGCAGTTCTTC. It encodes CASSQDWGQGNNEQFF.

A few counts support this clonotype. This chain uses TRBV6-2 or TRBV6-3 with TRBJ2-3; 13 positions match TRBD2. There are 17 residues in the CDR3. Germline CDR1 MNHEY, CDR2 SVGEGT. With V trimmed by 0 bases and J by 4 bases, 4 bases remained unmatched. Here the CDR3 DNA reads TGTGCCAGCAGTTACTCGCGGGGACTAGCGGGATCAGATACGCAGTATTTT. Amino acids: CASSYSRGLAGSDTQYF.

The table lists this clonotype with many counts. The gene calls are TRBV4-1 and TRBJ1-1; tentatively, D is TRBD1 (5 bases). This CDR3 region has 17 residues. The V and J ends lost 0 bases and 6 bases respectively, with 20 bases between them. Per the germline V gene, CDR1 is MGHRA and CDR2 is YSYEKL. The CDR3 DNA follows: TGCGCCAGCAGCCAAGAGCAAAGAACAGGCCGTTTCGCTGAAGCTTTCTTT. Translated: CASSQEQRTGRFAEAFF.

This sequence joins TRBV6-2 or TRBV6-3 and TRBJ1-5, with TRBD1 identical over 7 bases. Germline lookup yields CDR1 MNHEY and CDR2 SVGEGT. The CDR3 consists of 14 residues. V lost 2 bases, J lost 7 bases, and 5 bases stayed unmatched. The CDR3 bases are TGTGCCAGCAGTTACGTCACAGGGGAACAGCCCCAGCATTTT. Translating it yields CASSYVTGEQPQHF.

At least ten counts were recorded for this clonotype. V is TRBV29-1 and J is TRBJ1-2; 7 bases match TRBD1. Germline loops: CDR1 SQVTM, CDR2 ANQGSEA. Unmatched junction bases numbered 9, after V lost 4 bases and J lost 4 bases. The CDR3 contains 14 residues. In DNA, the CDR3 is TGCAGCGTTGTAGCCCGACAGGGCGGCTATGGCTACACCTTC. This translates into CSVVARQGGYGYTF.

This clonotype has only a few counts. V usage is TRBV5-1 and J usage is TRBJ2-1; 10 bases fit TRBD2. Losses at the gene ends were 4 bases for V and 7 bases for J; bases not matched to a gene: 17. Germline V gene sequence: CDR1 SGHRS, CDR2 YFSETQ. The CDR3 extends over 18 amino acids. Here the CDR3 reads CASSRKAGGPYNMNEQFF. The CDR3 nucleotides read TGCGCCAGCAGCCGCAAAGCGGGGGGGCCCTACAATATGAATGAGCAGTTCTTC.

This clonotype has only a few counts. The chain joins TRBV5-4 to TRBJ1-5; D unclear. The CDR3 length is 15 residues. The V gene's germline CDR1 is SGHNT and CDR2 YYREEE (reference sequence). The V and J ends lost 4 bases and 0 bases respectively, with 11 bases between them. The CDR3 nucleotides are TGTGCCAGCAGCCGCGGTACGGATAGCAATCAGCCCCAGCATTTT. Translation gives CASSRGTDSNQPQHF.

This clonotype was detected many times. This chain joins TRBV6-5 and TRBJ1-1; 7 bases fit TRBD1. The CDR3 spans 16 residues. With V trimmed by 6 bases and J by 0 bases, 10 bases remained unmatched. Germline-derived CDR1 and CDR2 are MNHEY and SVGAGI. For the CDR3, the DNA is TGTGCCAGCAGCACTGACAGGGTCCTGGTGAACACTGAAGCTTTCTTT. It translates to CASSTDRVLVNTEAFF.

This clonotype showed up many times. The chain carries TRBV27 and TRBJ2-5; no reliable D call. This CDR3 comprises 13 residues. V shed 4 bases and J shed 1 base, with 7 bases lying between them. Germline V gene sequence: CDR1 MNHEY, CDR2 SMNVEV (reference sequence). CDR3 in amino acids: CASSSYSQETQYF. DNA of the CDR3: TGTGCCAGCAGTTCATACAGCCAAGAGACCCAGTACTTC.

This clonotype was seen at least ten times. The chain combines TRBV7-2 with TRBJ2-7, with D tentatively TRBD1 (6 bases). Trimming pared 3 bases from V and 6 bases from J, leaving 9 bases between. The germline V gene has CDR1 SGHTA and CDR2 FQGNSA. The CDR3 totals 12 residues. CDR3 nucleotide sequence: TGTGCCAGCAGCTTCACAGGGTTCGAGCAGTACTTC. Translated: CASSFTGFEQYF.

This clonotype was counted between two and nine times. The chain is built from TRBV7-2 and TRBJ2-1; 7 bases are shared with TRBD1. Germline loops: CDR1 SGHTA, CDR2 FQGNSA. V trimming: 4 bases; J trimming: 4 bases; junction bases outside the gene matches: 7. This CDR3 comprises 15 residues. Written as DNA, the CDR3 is TGTGCCAGCAGCTCCCGGACAGGACGATACAATGAGCAGTTCTTC. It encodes CASSSRTGRYNEQFF.

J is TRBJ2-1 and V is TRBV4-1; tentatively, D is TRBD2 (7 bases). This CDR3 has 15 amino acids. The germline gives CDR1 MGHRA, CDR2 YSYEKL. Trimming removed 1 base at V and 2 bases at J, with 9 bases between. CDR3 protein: CASSQAGGPYNEQFF. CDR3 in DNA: TGCGCCAGCAGCCAAGCGGGGGGCCCCTACAATGAGCAGTTCTTC.

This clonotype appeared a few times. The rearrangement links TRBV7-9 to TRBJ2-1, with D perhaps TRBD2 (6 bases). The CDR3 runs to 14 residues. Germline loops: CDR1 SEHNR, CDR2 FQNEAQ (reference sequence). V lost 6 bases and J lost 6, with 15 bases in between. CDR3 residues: CASRELGRGNEQFF. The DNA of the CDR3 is TGTGCCAGCAGGGAATTGGGGCGGGGCAATGAGCAGTTCTTC.

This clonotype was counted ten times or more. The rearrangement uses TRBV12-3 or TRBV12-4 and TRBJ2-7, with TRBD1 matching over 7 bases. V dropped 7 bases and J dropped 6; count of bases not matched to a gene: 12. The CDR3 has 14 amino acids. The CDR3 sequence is CASTLSVTGSEQYF. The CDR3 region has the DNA TGTGCCAGCACCCTTTCCGTGACAGGGAGCGAGCAGTACTTC.

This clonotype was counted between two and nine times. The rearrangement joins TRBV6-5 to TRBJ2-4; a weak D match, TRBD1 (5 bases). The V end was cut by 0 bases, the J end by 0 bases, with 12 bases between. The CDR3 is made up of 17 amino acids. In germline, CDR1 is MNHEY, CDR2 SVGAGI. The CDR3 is CASSYSRQSLAKNIQYF. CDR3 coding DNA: TGTGCCAGCAGTTACTCGAGACAGAGTCTAGCCAAAAACATTCAGTACTTC.

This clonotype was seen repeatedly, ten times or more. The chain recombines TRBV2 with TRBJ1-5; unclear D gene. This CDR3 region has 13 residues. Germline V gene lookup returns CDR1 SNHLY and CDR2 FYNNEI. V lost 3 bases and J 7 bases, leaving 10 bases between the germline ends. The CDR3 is CASSEGLDQPQHF. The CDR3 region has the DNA TGTGCCAGCAGTGAGGGCTTAGACCAGCCCCAGCATTTT. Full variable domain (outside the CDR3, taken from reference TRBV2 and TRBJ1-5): EPEVTQTPSHQVTQMGQEVILRCVPISNHLYFYWYRQILGQKVEFLVSFYNNEISEKSEIFDDQFSVERPDGSNFTLKIRSTKLEDSAMYFCASSEGLDQPQHFGDGTRLSIL.

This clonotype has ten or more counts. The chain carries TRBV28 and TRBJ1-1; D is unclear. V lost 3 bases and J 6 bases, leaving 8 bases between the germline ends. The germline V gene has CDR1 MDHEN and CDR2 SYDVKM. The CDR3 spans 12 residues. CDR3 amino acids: CASSFRGSEAFF. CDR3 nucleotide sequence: TGTGCCAGCAGTTTTCGGGGTTCTGAAGCTTTCTTT. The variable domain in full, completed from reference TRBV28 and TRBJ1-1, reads DVKVTQSSRYLVKRTGEKVFLECVQDMDHENMFWYRQDPGLGLRLIYFSYDVKMKEKGDIPEGYSVSREKKERFSLILESASTNQTSMYLCASSFRGSEAFFGQGTRLTVV.

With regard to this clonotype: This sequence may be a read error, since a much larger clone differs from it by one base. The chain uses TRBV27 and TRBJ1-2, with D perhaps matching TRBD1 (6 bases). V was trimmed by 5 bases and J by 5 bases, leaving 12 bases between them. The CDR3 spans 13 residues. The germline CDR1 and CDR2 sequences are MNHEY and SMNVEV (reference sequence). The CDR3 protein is CASSRGGLYGYTF. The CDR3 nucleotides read TGTGCCAGCAGTAGAGGGGGACTGTATGGCTACACCTTC.